One and the same sample provided the 14 T cell receptor beta chains below, sequenced in a study of vaccination and CD4 T cells after COVID-19. CD4+ T cells that had been cultured provided DNA sequenced with the Oncomine TCR Beta short-read assay. TCRdb re-derived calls from the PCR reads in MiXCR, one entry per CDR3 protein. The data show fewer than 20,000 distinct CDR3 sequences, about 50% seen once. Which antigens these TCRs recognize remains unknown. Treatment specified: roughly ten-day PBMC culture with coronavirus spike peptide pools or control peptides (ViraFEST assay). Sequencing was performed on CD4+ T cells from blood, cultured in vitro, taken before SARS-CoV-2 vaccination. Receptors originate from a human donor who had recovered from COVID-19.

This chain joins TRBV18 and TRBJ2-7; 8 bases agree with TRBD2. Germline V gene lookup returns CDR1 KGHSH and CDR2 LQKENI. J gave up 3 bases and V 2 bases, and 0 bases lay outside the gene matches. This CDR3 is built from 13 residues. The CDR3 region is CASSPGTSYEQYF. CDR3 nucleotides: TGTGCCAGCTCACCAGGGACTAGCTACGAGCAGTACTTC.

The CDR3 sequence is CASSPLLAGGPGANVLTF. In DNA, the CDR3 is TGTGCCAGCAGCCCCTTACTAGCGGGAGGGCCTGGGGCCAACGTCCTGACTTTC. The V and J genes are TRBV7-9 and TRBJ2-6; 13 nucleotides align to TRBD2. The CDR3 loop spans 18 amino acids. Germline trimming cut 5 bases from V and 2 bases from J; bases unmatched to any gene: 6. CDR1 and CDR2 (germline): SEHNR, FQNEAQ (reference sequence). The full variable domain, rest sourced from reference TRBV7-9 and TRBJ2-6, is DTGVSQNPRHKITKRGQNVTFRCDPISEHNRLYWYRQTLGQGPEFLTYFQNEAQLEKSRLLSDRFSAERPKGSFSTLEIQRTEQGDSAMYLCASSPLLAGGPGANVLTFGAGSRLTVL.

This clonotype showed up just a few times. V usage is TRBV24-1 and J usage is TRBJ2-3, with D uncertain. CDR1 KGHDR and CDR2 SFDVKD come from the germline V gene. The CDR3 is 13 residues long. Trimming took 3 bases from V and 8 from J, leaving 11 bases between them. The CDR3: CATSDPRLGTQYF. The CDR3 coding sequence is TGTGCCACCAGTGATCCTCGCTTAGGTACGCAGTATTTT.

V gene TRBV2 combines with J gene TRBJ2-7, with TRBD2 as a possible D gene (5 bases). V dropped 1 base and J dropped 0 bases, with 13 bases sitting between them. This CDR3 is built from 16 residues. The germline V gene encodes CDR1 SNHLY and CDR2 FYNNEI. The CDR3 reads CASSEGGGLPSYEQYF. In DNA form, the CDR3 reads TGTGCCAGCAGTGAAGGCGGCGGGCTCCCCTCCTACGAGCAGTACTTC.

As concerns this clonotype: The junction differs from germline at one of its ends, possibly a read error. This rearrangement joins TRBV20-1 to TRBJ2-1; D unresolved. The J call may not be correct, given that the DNA end is closer to TRBJ2-7. This CDR3 is built from 14 residues. Germline CDR1 DFQATT, CDR2 SNEGSKA (reference sequence). Here the CDR3 DNA reads TGCAGTGCTAGAGAGGCTAGATCTGGGTACGGGCAGTACTTC. Its translation: CSAREARSGYGQYF.

This clonotype was counted a few times. The gene calls are TRBV10-3 and TRBJ1-5; 10 nucleotides agree with TRBD1. V trimming: 4 bases; J trimming: 2 bases; junction bases outside the gene matches: 8. The CDR3 is made up of 17 amino acids. Germline lookup yields CDR1 ENHRY and CDR2 SYGVKD. CDR3 sequence: CAISVLPGTGGNQPQHF. DNA of the CDR3: TGTGCCATCAGTGTCCTACCCGGGACAGGGGGCAATCAGCCCCAGCATTTT.

This chain joins TRBV7-2 and TRBJ2-4; D is tentatively TRBD1 or TRBD2 (5 bases each). The CDR3 covers 17 residues. Germline CDR1 is SGHTA and CDR2 is FQGNSA. V lost 5 bases, J lost 0 bases, and 17 bases lay in between. CDR3 region: CASSPYPGTGAKNIQYF. CDR3 DNA: TGTGCCAGCAGCCCCTATCCGGGGACGGGAGCCAAAAACATTCAGTACTTC.

This clonotype has only a few counts. The V gene is TRBV7-9, the J gene TRBJ1-2; TRBD1 is a possible D gene (6 bases). This CDR3 has 14 amino acids. Trimming stripped 4 bases from V and 2 bases from J, with 11 bases between. Germline V gene sequence: CDR1 SEHNR, CDR2 FQNEAQ (reference sequence). The CDR3 coding sequence is TGTGCCAGCAGCTCCGGCCAGGGGAACTATGGCTACACCTTC. Protein sequence: CASSSGQGNYGYTF.

The V call is TRBV24-1, the J call TRBJ2-7; D gene ambiguous. The CDR3 covers 18 residues. V lost 5 bases and J 1 base, leaving 23 bases between the germline ends. Germline V gene data show CDR1 as KGHDR and CDR2 as SFDVKD. The CDR3 bases are TGTGCCACCAGTGGAGACCAACCGGGCCCGGCCGGATCCTACGAGCAGTACTTC. Residues: CATSGDQPGPAGSYEQYF.

Only a few counts were recorded for this clonotype. The chain is built from TRBV6-1 and TRBJ2-5, with D perhaps TRBD1 (6 bases). V dropped 4 bases and J dropped 4 bases, with 10 bases sitting between them. The CDR3 length is 13 residues. Looked up from germline, CDR1 is MNHNS and CDR2 is SASEGT. In nucleotides, the CDR3 is TGTGCCAGCAGTGCTACAGGGAGAGAGACCCAGTACTTC. Translated: CASSATGRETQYF.

V is TRBV3-1 and J is TRBJ1-2, with no clear D. Trimming left V 1 base short and J 4 bases short, with 16 bases between. The CDR3 is 16 amino acids. In germline, CDR1 is LGHDT, CDR2 YNNKEL (reference sequence). CDR3 sequence reads: CASSQVFRSPSYGYTF. The DNA of the CDR3 is TGTGCCAGCAGCCAAGTCTTCCGGAGCCCCTCCTATGGCTACACCTTC.

The chain recombines TRBV6-2 or TRBV6-3 with TRBJ2-7; D gene unclear. This CDR3 region has 13 residues. Trimming took 3 bases from V and 2 from J, leaving 8 bases between them. The germline V gene has CDR1 MNHEY and CDR2 SVGEGT. The CDR3 protein is CASSYDRTYEQYF. In DNA form, the CDR3 reads TGTGCCAGCAGTTATGACCGAACCTACGAGCAGTACTTC.

This clonotype was counted between two and nine times. The chain has TRBV28 and TRBJ1-5, with D possibly matching TRBD1 (6 bases). The CDR3 contains 15 residues. Trimming removed 4 bases at V and 2 bases at J, with 12 bases between. Germline V CDR1 and CDR2: MDHEN, SYDVKM. This CDR3 is CASSSSSGGNQPQHF. The CDR3 DNA reads as TGTGCCAGCAGTTCCTCCTCAGGGGGCAATCAGCCCCAGCATTTT.

The chain is built from TRBV20-1 and TRBJ1-3; D uncertain. Germline CDR1 is DFQATT and CDR2 is SNEGSKA (reference sequence). V dropped 0 bases and J dropped 1 base, with 4 bases sitting between them. The CDR3 is 13 amino acids. The CDR3 is CSAREGSGNTIYF. Here the CDR3 DNA reads TGCAGTGCTAGAGAGGGATCTGGAAACACCATATATTTT.